This record looks at one TCR beta chain sequence and its context. The antigen remains unidentified. Via MiXCR, TCRdb re-called the 5' RACE reads, giving one row per CDR3 protein. This table holds roughly 230,000 distinct CDR3 sequences, 15% to 20% found once. The data are from a study of CD8 T cells in ankylosing spondylitis. Findings and limits, study-wide: Some of these motif variants have turned up before, in reports on reactive arthritis synovial fluid and blood.

This CDR3 spans 19 amino acids. V gave up 5 bases and J gave up 8 bases; unmatched junction bases: 20. CDR1 is SQVTM, CDR2 ANQGSEA, per germline. The receptor was isolated from a male donor with ankylosing spondylitis or in good health (not recorded which). The J gene is TRBJ2-1, the V gene TRBV29-1; the match to TRBD2 covers 14 bases. The material sequenced was blood, either unsorted or a sorted T cell fraction (not recorded which). Written as DNA, the CDR3 is TGCAGCGTTATCCTCGCGTCGATTGGGACTAGCGGGAGTATCGATGAGCAGTTCTTC. It yields the protein CSVILASIGTSGSIDEQFF.